This T cell receptor beta chain was recorded in a study of T-cell reconstitution after alpha-beta-depleted transplantation in children. Study results and limitations: The authors attributed T-cell counts and diversity one year after transplant mostly to newly produced T cells. Several hundred rapidly expanded clones from non-depleted graft cells reportedly supplied alpha-beta T cells about two months post-transplant. Surviving thymic progenitors and recipient T cells were the source of high TCRbeta diversity at day 60 in some patients.

The CDR3 is 17 residues long. Germline V gene data show CDR1 as SGHRS and CDR2 as YFSETQ. J lost 8 bases, V lost 3 bases, and 15 bases had no gene match. In regard to this clonotype: Its antigen is still unknown.

Unique molecular identifiers were incorporated during preparation of the TCRbeta library. MiXCR was run by TCRdb on the PCR reads, yielding one entry per CDR3 protein. The profile covers hundreds of thousands of distinct CDR3 sequences, with around 13% appearing a single time and 0.79% taken by the ten largest. This chain connects TRBV5-1 to TRBJ2-1; 9 nucleotides line up with TRBD2. The sequencing used PBMCs, collected before TCRalphabeta/CD19-depleted stem cell transplant. This receptor was obtained from a girl between 2 and 10 years old with congenital amegakaryocytic thrombocytopenia, due to receive a stem cell transplant. The CDR3 sequence: CASSWVGTSMLSHEQFF. In DNA, the CDR3 is TGCGCCAGCAGCTGGGTTGGGACTAGCATGTTAAGCCATGAGCAGTTCTTC. The full variable domain, with the rest looked up from reference TRBV5-1 and TRBJ2-1, is KAGVTQTPRYLIKTRGQQVTLSCSPISGHRSVSWYQQTPGQGLQFLFEYFSETQRNKGNFPGRFSGRQFSNSRSEMNVSTLELGDSALYLCASSWVGTSMLSHEQFFGPGTRLTVL.